Listed here is a single T cell receptor beta chain. Its antigen remains unidentified. This entry is derived from a study of shared clonotypes between healthy human individuals. Study-level results: Compared with clonotypes that all four donors shared, non-shared clonotypes had lower generation probabilities. Clonotype sharing across four donors was observed for about 5.2% of naive CD4 clonotypes. Among donors, clonotype sharing was expected to be affected by sequencing depth.

Each cell subset's genomic DNA was divided evenly among several immunoSEQ plates. Data came from immunoSEQ multiplex PCR; TCRdb stores just in-frame clones and leaves some out. In the table there are roughly 2.1 million clones, under 95% of which are singletons. CD45RO negativity and positive selection for CCR7 defined naive CD8 cells, a population that excluded terminally differentiated effector memory CD45RA+ cells. The specimen was naive CD8+ T cells from PBMCs. The sequence came from a man aged 18 to 35 in good health. Some clones in this sample may be carry-over from other donors' samples.

The CDR3 DNA is TGTGCCATCAGTGAGGGACAAGGAACTGTCACCGGGGAGCTGTTTTTT. Protein: CAISEGQGTVTGELFF. The chain recombines TRBV10-3 with TRBJ2-2, with D possibly being TRBD1 (5 bases). The germline V and J ends were trimmed by 2 bases and 4 bases, with 14 bases remaining between them. From germline, CDR1 is ENHRY and CDR2 SYGVKD. The CDR3 extends over 16 amino acids.